Listed below are T cell receptor beta chains from one sample, sequenced in a study of blood T cell repertoires in COVID-19. Libraries were prepared by immunoSEQ multiplex PCR; TCRdb keeps only in-frame clonotypes and omits some of them. This sample has roughly 38,000 clones, with roughly nine tenths found just once. The sample consisted of peripheral blood. Receptors originate from a man in his 70s with acute or convalescent COVID-19. Each CDR3 is given with its conserved first and last residue. The D gene is left open where the match is weak. Clone size is stated in some rows and not others, as once, few, many or a class when expanded.

size | D | J | V | CDR3 | DNA
NA | NA | TRBJ2-3 | TRBV9 | CASSVGAPPDPLGDTQYF | TGTGCCAGCAGCGTAGGGGCTCCACCTGATCCCCTTGGAGATACGCAGTATTTT
NA | TRBD1 | TRBJ1-5 | TRBV18 | CASSLGDRGSQPQHF | TGTGCCAGCTCCCTAGGGGACAGGGGAAGTCAGCCCCAGCATTTT
NA | NA | TRBJ1-4 | TRBV5-1 | CASSYLTTNEKLFF | TGCGCCAGCTCCTATCTCACAACTAATGAAAAACTGTTTTTT
NA | TRBD2 | TRBJ2-5 | TRBV27 | CASTKGLAGGPEETQYF | TGTGCCAGCACGAAAGGACTAGCGGGAGGGCCGGAGGAGACCCAGTACTTC
medium-sized | NA | TRBJ1-4 | TRBV27 | CASSPRDNWDEKLFF | TGTGCCAGCAGTCCACGGGACAATTGGGACGAAAAACTGTTTTTT
NA | TRBD1 | TRBJ1-5 | TRBV5-6 | CASSYGTGLDQPQHF | TGTGCCAGCAGCTATGGGACAGGGTTAGATCAGCCCCAGCATTTT
once | NA | TRBJ2-1 | TRBV28 | CASRNSGLASEQFF | TGTGCCAGCAGAAATAGCGGCCTAGCGAGTGAGCAGTTCTTC
few | TRBD1 | TRBJ2-7 | TRBV7-9 | CASSFDRGSGGEQYF | TGTGCCAGCAGCTTCGACAGGGGATCTGGAGGGGAGCAGTACTTC
NA | NA | TRBJ1-2 | TRBV7-2 | CASNQQGPYGYTF | TGTGCCAGCAACCAACAGGGCCCCTATGGCTACACCTTC
NA | TRBD2 | TRBJ2-1 | TRBV5-1 | CASSLTSGSSYNEQFF | TGCGCCAGCAGCTTGACTAGCGGGAGCTCCTACAATGAGCAGTTCTTC
NA | NA | TRBJ1-6 | TRBV18 | CASSPGTEGINSPLHF | TGTGCCAGCTCACCCGGGACTGAGGGTATCAATTCACCCCTCCACTTT
NA | TRBD1 | TRBJ2-1 | TRBV6-5 | CASSYRGLGNEQFF | TGTGCCAGCAGTTACAGGGGGCTGGGGAATGAGCAGTTCTTC
NA | NA | TRBJ2-6 | TRBV29-1 | CSVQGSGANVLTF | TGCAGCGTCCAGGGGTCTGGGGCCAACGTCCTGACTTTC
NA | TRBD1 | TRBJ1-4 | TRBV15 | CATSRVGGYDEKLFF | TGTGCCACCAGCAGAGTAGGGGGCTATGATGAAAAACTGTTTTTT
NA | TRBD2 | TRBJ2-1 | TRBV7-9 | CASRATSGRVSYNEQFF | TGTGCCAGCAGGGCGACTAGCGGGAGGGTATCCTACAATGAGCAGTTCTTC
NA | NA | TRBJ2-5 | TRBV12-3/TRBV12-4 | CASSGVQETQYF | TGTGCCAGCTCAGGGGTACAAGAGACCCAGTACTTC
NA | TRBD1 | TRBJ2-7 | TRBV28 | CASSSPGQGAFGEQYF | TGTGCCAGCAGTTCTCCGGGACAGGGGGCTTTTGGGGAGCAGTACTTC
NA | TRBD2 | TRBJ2-1 | TRBV6-4 | CASSDGSGTSGRALF | TGTGCCAGCAGTGACGGCTCCGGGACTAGCGGGAGGGCCCTCTTC
NA | NA | TRBJ2-5 | TRBV7-3 | CASSADSASETQYF | TGTGCCAGCAGCGCTGACTCGGCATCCGAGACCCAGTACTTC
NA | TRBD2 | TRBJ2-1 | TRBV3-1/TRBV3-2 | CASSQDMTSGRNNEQFF | TGTGCCAGCAGCCAAGATATGACTAGCGGAAGAAACAATGAGCAGTTCTTC
NA | NA | TRBJ2-3 | TRBV4-2 | CASSQRWVDTQYF | TGTGCCAGCAGCCAGCGGTGGGTAGATACGCAGTATTTT
NA | NA | TRBJ2-3 | TRBV2 | CAGAYVADTQYF | TGTGCCGGAGCTTATGTTGCTGATACGCAGTATTTT
NA | TRBD1 | TRBJ1-1 | TRBV7-2 | CASSLMRQGDVTEAFF | TGTGCCAGCAGCTTAATGAGACAGGGGGATGTCACTGAAGCTTTCTTT
NA | TRBD1 | TRBJ1-1 | TRBV18 | CASSQSGTGAEAFF | TGTGCCAGCTCACAATCCGGGACAGGGGCTGAAGCTTTCTTT
once | TRBD2 | TRBJ2-1 | TRBV9 | CASSVSAGGLYNEQFF | TGTGCCAGCAGCGTGTCTGCGGGAGGGCTGTACAATGAGCAGTTCTTC
once | NA | TRBJ2-7 | TRBV12-3/TRBV12-4 | CASSFWDSEQYF | TGTGCCAGCAGTTTTTGGGACTCTGAGCAGTACTTC
NA | NA | TRBJ1-5 | TRBV5-6 | CASSLATGGQPQHF | TGTGCCAGCAGCTTGGCCACGGGAGGCCAGCCCCAGCATTTT